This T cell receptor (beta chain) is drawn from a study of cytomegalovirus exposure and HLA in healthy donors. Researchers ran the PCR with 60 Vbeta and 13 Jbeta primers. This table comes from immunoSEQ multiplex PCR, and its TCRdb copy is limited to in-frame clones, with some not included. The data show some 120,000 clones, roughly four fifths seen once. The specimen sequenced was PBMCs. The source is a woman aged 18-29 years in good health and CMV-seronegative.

CDR3 DNA: TGTGCCAGCTCCTCGCGGTCCAACGGGAACACTGAAGCTTTCTTT. Amino acids: CASSSRSNGNTEAFF. The chain combines TRBV9 with TRBJ1-1; D is unclear. This CDR3 region has 15 residues. V lost 7 bases and J lost 1, with 17 bases in between. The germline gives CDR1 SGDLS, CDR2 YYNGEE.